A selection of T cell receptor beta chains follows, all from one sample in a study of cytomegalovirus exposure and HLA in healthy donors. Data came from immunoSEQ multiplex PCR; TCRdb stores just in-frame clones and leaves some out. The data contain under 200,000 clones, 75% to 90% of them singletons. Sequenced material: PBMCs. The receptor set was obtained from a man aged 40-55 years in good health and CMV-seropositive. Both conserved end residues are part of each CDR3. A D gene is named only where the DNA matches it firmly. A row's size may be missing; if present it is once, few, many or a size class.

V gene: TRBV4-3; CDR3 length: 17; D gene: -; clone size: -; J gene: TRBJ2-1; CDR3 DNA: TGCGCCAGCAGCCAAGAACCCTCAGGTTCCCCCTACAATGAGCAGTTCTTC; CDR3 protein: CASSQEPSGSPYNEQFF
V gene: TRBV28; CDR3 length: 17; D gene: TRBD1; clone size: -; J gene: TRBJ2-1; CDR3 DNA: TGTGCCAGCAGGGGGACAGGGGTCTATGGCTCCTACAATGAGCAGTTCTTC; CDR3 protein: CASRGTGVYGSYNEQFF
V gene: TRBV5-1; CDR3 length: 16; D gene: TRBD2; clone size: -; J gene: TRBJ2-5; CDR3 DNA: TGCGCCAGCAGCTTCGAGGGAGCGGGGGCCCAAGAGACCCAGTACTTC; CDR3 protein: CASSFEGAGAQETQYF
V gene: TRBV6-1; CDR3 length: 16; D gene: -; clone size: -; J gene: TRBJ2-5; CDR3 DNA: TGTGCCAGCAGTGGTTACCTCAGGCGAATTCAAGAGACCCAGTACTTC; CDR3 protein: CASSGYLRRIQETQYF
V gene: TRBV7-2; CDR3 length: 13; D gene: TRBD1; clone size: -; J gene: TRBJ1-2; CDR3 DNA: TGTGCCAGCAGCTTCACAGGGGGCTATGGCTACACCTTC; CDR3 protein: CASSFTGGYGYTF
V gene: TRBV5-1; CDR3 length: 16; D gene: TRBD1; clone size: few; J gene: TRBJ1-1; CDR3 DNA: TGCGCCAGCAGCTGGTGGACAGGGCGGGTGAACACTGAAGCTTTCTTT; CDR3 protein: CASSWWTGRVNTEAFF
V gene: TRBV6-6; CDR3 length: 14; D gene: TRBD1; clone size: -; J gene: TRBJ1-5; CDR3 DNA: TGTGCCAGCAGTTACTCGACAGGGGGACAGCCCCAGCATTTT; CDR3 protein: CASSYSTGGQPQHF
V gene: TRBV7-2; CDR3 length: 14; D gene: TRBD1; clone size: few; J gene: TRBJ1-1; CDR3 DNA: TGTGCCAGCAGTAAGGGACAGGCGAACACTGAAGCTTTCTTT; CDR3 protein: CASSKGQANTEAFF
V gene: TRBV4-1; CDR3 length: 15; D gene: -; clone size: -; J gene: TRBJ2-6; CDR3 DNA: TGCGCCAGCAGCCAAGCCATCTCTGGGGCCAACGTCCTGACTTTC; CDR3 protein: CASSQAISGANVLTF
V gene: TRBV7-2; CDR3 length: 14; D gene: -; clone size: -; J gene: TRBJ2-1; CDR3 DNA: TGTGCCAGCAGCTTAGTTCGGGACTCCGGGTGGCAGTTCTTC; CDR3 protein: CASSLVRDSGWQFF
V gene: TRBV19; CDR3 length: 11; D gene: -; clone size: -; J gene: TRBJ1-1; CDR3 DNA: TGTGCCAGTAAACGGGACACTGAAGCTTTCTTT; CDR3 protein: CASKRDTEAFF
V gene: TRBV4-1; CDR3 length: 16; D gene: TRBD1; clone size: -; J gene: TRBJ2-1; CDR3 DNA: TGCGCCAGCAGCCAAGATCAGAACAGGGGAATGAATGAGCAGTTCTTC; CDR3 protein: CASSQDQNRGMNEQFF
V gene: TRBV7-2; CDR3 length: 13; D gene: -; clone size: -; J gene: TRBJ1-4; CDR3 DNA: TGTGCCAGCAGCTTAGGAGGTTATGAAAAACTGTTTTTT; CDR3 protein: CASSLGGYEKLFF
V gene: TRBV11-3; CDR3 length: 14; D gene: -; clone size: -; J gene: TRBJ1-1; CDR3 DNA: TGTGCCAGCAGCTTAGAGCCAGGGTACACTGAAGCTTTCTTT; CDR3 protein: CASSLEPGYTEAFF
V gene: TRBV19; CDR3 length: 14; D gene: TRBD1; clone size: -; J gene: TRBJ2-7; CDR3 DNA: TGTGCCAGTAGCGCCGGGACAGGGCCCTACGAGCAGTACTTC; CDR3 protein: CASSAGTGPYEQYF
V gene: TRBV28; CDR3 length: 12; D gene: -; clone size: once; J gene: TRBJ2-7; CDR3 DNA: TGTGCCAGCAGTTTGGGGACAAACGAGCAGTACTTC; CDR3 protein: CASSLGTNEQYF
V gene: TRBV5-1; CDR3 length: 17; D gene: -; clone size: -; J gene: TRBJ2-1; CDR3 DNA: TGCGCCAGCAGCTTGGAATACCCGGGGGGCCAATACAATGAGCAGTTCTTC; CDR3 protein: CASSLEYPGGQYNEQFF
V gene: TRBV7-2; CDR3 length: 15; D gene: -; clone size: -; J gene: TRBJ2-7; CDR3 DNA: TGTGCCAGCAGCCGGGGACAATTGCGGGCCTACGAGCAGTACTTC; CDR3 protein: CASSRGQLRAYEQYF
V gene: TRBV27; CDR3 length: 11; D gene: -; clone size: once; J gene: TRBJ1-5; CDR3 DNA: TGTGCCAGCAGTAGCTATCAGCCCCAGCATTTT; CDR3 protein: CASSSYQPQHF
V gene: TRBV28; CDR3 length: 11; D gene: -; clone size: -; J gene: TRBJ1-2; CDR3 DNA: TGTGCCAGCAGTTGGAGGTATGGCTACACCTTC; CDR3 protein: CASSWRYGYTF
V gene: TRBV5-4; CDR3 length: 19; D gene: TRBD1; clone size: -; J gene: TRBJ2-2; CDR3 DNA: TGTGCCAGCAGCTCAACCGGGACAGGGGGACTTACGAACACCGGGGAGCTGTTTTTT; CDR3 protein: CASSSTGTGGLTNTGELFF
V gene: TRBV27; CDR3 length: 14; D gene: -; clone size: -; J gene: TRBJ2-7; CDR3 DNA: TGTGCCAGCAGTCCCGCAGAAGGGGCCTACGAGCAGTACTTC; CDR3 protein: CASSPAEGAYEQYF
V gene: TRBV7-9; CDR3 length: 14; D gene: -; clone size: -; J gene: TRBJ1-5; CDR3 DNA: TGTGCCAGCAGCTCCCTCGGGGGCAATCAGCCCCAGCATTTT; CDR3 protein: CASSSLGGNQPQHF
V gene: TRBV9; CDR3 length: 18; D gene: -; clone size: -; J gene: TRBJ2-7; CDR3 DNA: TGTGCCAGCAGCGTATACCCCACCCCACTGGCAGGGGATGGGGAGCAGTACTTC; CDR3 protein: CASSVYPTPLAGDGEQYF
V gene: TRBV2; CDR3 length: 15; D gene: TRBD1; clone size: -; J gene: TRBJ2-7; CDR3 DNA: TGTGCCAGCAGCGCGGGGACAGGTAGTTCCTACGAGCAGTACTTC; CDR3 protein: CASSAGTGSSYEQYF
V gene: TRBV7-3; CDR3 length: 14; D gene: TRBD1; clone size: -; J gene: TRBJ2-7; CDR3 DNA: TGTGCCAGCAGCTCGGGGACAGGGGGCTACGAGCAGTACTTC; CDR3 protein: CASSSGTGGYEQYF
V gene: TRBV5-1; CDR3 length: 13; D gene: -; clone size: -; J gene: TRBJ1-2; CDR3 DNA: TGCGCCAGCAGCCCGGGACAAAACTATGGCTACACCTTC; CDR3 protein: CASSPGQNYGYTF
V gene: TRBV11-2; CDR3 length: 15; D gene: -; clone size: -; J gene: TRBJ1-4; CDR3 DNA: TGTGCCAGCAGCCCCTCGGGTGGGAGGGATGAAAAACTGTTTTTT; CDR3 protein: CASSPSGGRDEKLFF
V gene: TRBV27; CDR3 length: 16; D gene: -; clone size: few; J gene: TRBJ1-1; CDR3 DNA: TGTGCCAGCAGTATACTAGCAGGGCCCAAGAACACTGAAGCTTTCTTT; CDR3 protein: CASSILAGPKNTEAFF
V gene: TRBV4-1; CDR3 length: 15; D gene: TRBD1; clone size: -; J gene: TRBJ1-2; CDR3 DNA: TGCGCCAGCAGCCAACTTGGACAGGGGCGCGGAGGCTACACCTTC; CDR3 protein: CASSQLGQGRGGYTF
V gene: TRBV6-5; CDR3 length: 14; D gene: -; clone size: -; J gene: TRBJ1-4; CDR3 DNA: TGTGCCAGCAGTTACGGCAGCAGGAATGAAAAACTGTTTTTT; CDR3 protein: CASSYGSRNEKLFF
V gene: TRBV4-3; CDR3 length: 15; D gene: TRBD1; clone size: -; J gene: TRBJ2-7; CDR3 DNA: TGCGCCAGCAGCCCTGGACAGGGGGCGTTTTGGGAGCAGTACTTC; CDR3 protein: CASSPGQGAFWEQYF
V gene: TRBV6-1; CDR3 length: 14; D gene: -; clone size: few; J gene: TRBJ2-7; CDR3 DNA: TGTGCCAGCAGGACTAGGGGGCGCGCCTACGAGCAGTACTTC; CDR3 protein: CASRTRGRAYEQYF